The clone carrying this T cell receptor (beta chain) was observed at least ten times. Antigen unknown. Amplified regions were TCR beta CDR3 sequences from RNA transcripts. HTBI primers were employed in a first-round RT-PCR of the TCR CDR3. One entry per CDR3 protein results from TCRdb running MiXCR on the multiplex PCR reads. Among some 690,000 distinct CDR3 sequences listed, approximately 15% were seen once. This record comes from a study of T cells in Graves' hyperthyroidism and ophthalmopathy. Among the patients, aged 18 to 65, hyperthyroidism was newly diagnosed and had lasted under 2 months. Clinical symptoms, serum thyroxine, TRAb, thyroid ultrasound and orbital computed tomography established diagnosis. PBMCs were derived from about 10 ml fresh peripheral blood. CDR1 and CDR2 from the germline V gene are LGHNT and FRNRAP. Trimming cost V 6 bases and J 1 base; bases outside gene matches: 2. The CDR3 is 14 amino acids.

Notes on the study in general: Ophthalmopathy prediction by the model preceded onset by a median about 6.5 months.

The sequencing input was blood. The TCR sequence derives from a man in his forties or fifties with Graves' hyperthyroidism. The rearrangement joins TRBV12-5 to TRBJ2-2, with 7 positions matching TRBD1. The CDR3, as DNA: TGTGCTAGTGGACGGACAGGGAACACCGGGGAGCTGTTTTTT. Protein: CASGRTGNTGELFF.